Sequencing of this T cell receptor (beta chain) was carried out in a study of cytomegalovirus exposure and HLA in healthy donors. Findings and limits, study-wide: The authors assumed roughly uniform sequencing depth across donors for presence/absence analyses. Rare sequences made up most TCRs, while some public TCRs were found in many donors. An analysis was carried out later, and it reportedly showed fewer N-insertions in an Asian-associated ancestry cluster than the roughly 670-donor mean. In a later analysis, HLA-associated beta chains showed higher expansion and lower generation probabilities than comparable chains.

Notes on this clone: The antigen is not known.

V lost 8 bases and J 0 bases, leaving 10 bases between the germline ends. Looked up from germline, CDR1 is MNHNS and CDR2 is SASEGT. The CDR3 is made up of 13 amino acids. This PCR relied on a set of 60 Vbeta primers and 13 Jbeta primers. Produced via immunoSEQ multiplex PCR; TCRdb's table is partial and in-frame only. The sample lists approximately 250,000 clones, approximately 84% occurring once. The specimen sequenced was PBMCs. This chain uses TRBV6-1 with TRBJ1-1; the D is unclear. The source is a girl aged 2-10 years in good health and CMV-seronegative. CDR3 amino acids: CASLTYMNTEAFF. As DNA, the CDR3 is TGTGCCAGCCTTACTTATATGAACACTGAAGCTTTCTTT.